The entry that follows covers one TCR beta chain sequence. The antigen remains undetermined. The source of the sample is a study of T cell responses to AZD1222 COVID-19 vaccine. General observations from the study: Among the donors, most were white British and more were female, and clonal diversity was possibly underestimated. Regions 160-218 and 743-854 held dominance among vaccine-associated CD4 TCRs, which spanned spike. No day 14 peak samples; only post-peak repertoires were characterized. Only five or six individuals given AZD1222 were seropositive at baseline.

This table comes from immunoSEQ multiplex PCR, and its TCRdb copy is limited to in-frame clones, with some not included. In the table there are approximately 100,000 clones, 90% of which are singletons. The TCR was taken from an adult in good health. Specimen: peripheral blood, collected on day 0 of AZD1222 vaccination.

The CDR3: CASSFFGFLNTEAFF. CDR3 coding DNA: TGTGCCAGCAGCTTTTTTGGATTCCTGAACACTGAAGCTTTCTTT. The rearrangement links TRBV7-2 to TRBJ1-1; no clear D. CDR3 length: 15 residues. The V and J ends lost 3 bases and 0 bases respectively, with 11 bases between them. CDR1 and CDR2 from the germline V gene are SGHTA and FQGNSA.